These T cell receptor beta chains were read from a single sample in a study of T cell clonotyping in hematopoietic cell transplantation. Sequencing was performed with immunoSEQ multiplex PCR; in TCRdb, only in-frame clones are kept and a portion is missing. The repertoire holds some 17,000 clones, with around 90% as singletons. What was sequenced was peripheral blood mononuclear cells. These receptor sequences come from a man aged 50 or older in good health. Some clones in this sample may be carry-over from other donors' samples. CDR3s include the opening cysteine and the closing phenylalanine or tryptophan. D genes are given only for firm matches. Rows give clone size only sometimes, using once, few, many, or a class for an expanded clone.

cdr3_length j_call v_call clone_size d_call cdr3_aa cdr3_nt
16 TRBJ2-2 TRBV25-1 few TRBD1 CASRLGTGGSVGELFF TGTGCCAGCAGATTAGGGACAGGGGGTTCGGTCGGGGAGCTGTTTTTT
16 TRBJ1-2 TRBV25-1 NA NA CASSEYDPQGSYGYTF TGTGCCAGCAGTGAATATGACCCCCAGGGCTCCTATGGCTACACCTTC
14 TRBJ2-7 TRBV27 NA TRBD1 CASRGVGGPYEQYF TGTGCCAGCAGGGGGGTAGGGGGCCCCTACGAGCAGTACTTC
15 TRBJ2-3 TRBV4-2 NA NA CASSQDWDRPDTQYF TGTGCCAGCAGCCAAGACTGGGACCGGCCAGATACGCAGTATTTT
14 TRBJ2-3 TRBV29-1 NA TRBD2 CSVPPSGGAGTQYF TGCAGCGTGCCCCCCAGCGGGGGGGCTGGTACGCAGTATTTT
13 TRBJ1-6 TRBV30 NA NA CAWSVEDNSPLHF TGTGCCTGGAGTGTAGAGGATAATTCACCCCTCCACTTT
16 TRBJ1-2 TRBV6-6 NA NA CASSYEVLAGDYGYTF TGTGCCAGCAGTTACGAGGTCCTCGCAGGGGACTATGGCTACACCTTC
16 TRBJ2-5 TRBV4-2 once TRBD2 CASSQEESSGVGAQYF TGTGCCAGCAGCCAAGAAGAGTCTAGCGGGGTTGGGGCCCAGTACTTC
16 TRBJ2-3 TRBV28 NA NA CASSPDPSGPADTQYF TGTGCCAGCAGCCCTGATCCGTCAGGGCCGGCAGATACGCAGTATTTT
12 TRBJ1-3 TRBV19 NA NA CASRQAGNTIYF TGTGCCAGTAGGCAAGCTGGAAACACCATATATTTT
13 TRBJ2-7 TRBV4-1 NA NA CASSHTHGGRQYF TGCGCCAGCAGCCATACCCACGGAGGGCGGCAGTACTTC
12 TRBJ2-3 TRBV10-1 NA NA CASSSVGDTQYF TGCGCCAGCAGTTCCGTTGGAGATACGCAGTATTTT
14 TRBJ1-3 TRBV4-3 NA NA CASSRDSTGNTIYF TGCGCCAGCAGCCGAGACAGTACTGGAAACACCATATATTTT
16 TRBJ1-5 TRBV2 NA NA CASSRGQAESNQPQHF TGTGCCAGCAGCCGTGGACAAGCTGAGAGCAATCAGCCCCAGCATTTT
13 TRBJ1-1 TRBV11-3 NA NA CASSSGRMVGAFF TGTGCCAGCAGCTCTGGACGGATGGTCGGAGCTTTCTTT
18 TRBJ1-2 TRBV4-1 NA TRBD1 CASSQDRDRGEGNYGYTF TGCGCCAGCAGCCAGGATAGGGACAGGGGTGAGGGAAACTATGGCTACACCTTC
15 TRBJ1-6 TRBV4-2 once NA CASSQARADNSPLHF TGTGCCAGCAGCCAAGCAAGGGCGGATAATTCACCCCTCCACTTT
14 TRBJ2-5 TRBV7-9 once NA CASRLAAGEETQYF TGTGCCAGCAGACTGGCGGCAGGGGAGGAGACCCAGTACTTC
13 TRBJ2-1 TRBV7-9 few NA CASSLGSSLEQFF TGTGCCAGCAGCTTAGGATCGAGCCTTGAGCAGTTCTTC
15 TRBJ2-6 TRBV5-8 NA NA CATSRGRPGANVLTF TGTGCCACCTCGAGGGGAAGACCCGGGGCCAACGTCCTGACTTTC
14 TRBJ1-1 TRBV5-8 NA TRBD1 CASSLDRGIGEAFF TGTGCCAGCAGCCTGGACAGGGGGATTGGTGAAGCTTTCTTT
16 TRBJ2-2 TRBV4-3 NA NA CASSQDNTRITGELFF TGCGCCAGCAGCCAAGATAACACTCGAATAACCGGGGAGCTGTTTTTT
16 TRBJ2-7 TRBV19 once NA CASMGFRGTGSYEQYF TGTGCCAGTATGGGCTTCCGGGGTACGGGATCCTACGAGCAGTACTTC
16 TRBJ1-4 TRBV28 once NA CASSLSQGQYNEKLFF TGTGCCAGCAGTTTATCCCAGGGGCAGTATAATGAAAAACTGTTTTTT
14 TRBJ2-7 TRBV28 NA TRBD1 CASSLGTGGREQYF TGTGCCAGCAGTTTAGGGACAGGGGGCCGCGAGCAGTACTTC
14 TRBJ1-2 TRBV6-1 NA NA CASSELGAVGGYTF TGTGCCAGCAGTGAGTTGGGGGCTGTAGGTGGCTACACCTTC
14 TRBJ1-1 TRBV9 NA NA CASSEPPLNTEAFF TGTGCCAGCAGCGAACCACCACTGAACACTGAAGCTTTCTTT
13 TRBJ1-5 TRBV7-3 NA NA CASSPGANQPQHF TGTGCCAGCAGTCCAGGGGCCAATCAGCCCCAGCATTTT
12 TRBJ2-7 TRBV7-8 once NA CASSLWGVEQYF TGTGCCAGCAGCTTATGGGGTGTTGAACAGTACTTC
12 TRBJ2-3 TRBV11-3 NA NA CASSSGTDTQYF TGTGCCAGCAGTTCCGGAACAGATACGCAGTATTTT
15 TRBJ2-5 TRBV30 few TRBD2 CAWSDDTGLAETQYF TGTGCCTGGAGTGACGACACGGGACTAGCGGAGACCCAGTACTTC
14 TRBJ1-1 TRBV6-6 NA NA CASSYSTARPEAFF TGTGCCAGCAGTTACTCGACAGCCCGCCCTGAAGCTTTCTTT
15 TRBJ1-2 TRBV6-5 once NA CASSYEPHHNYGYTF TGTGCCAGCAGTTACGAGCCCCACCATAACTATGGCTACACCTTC
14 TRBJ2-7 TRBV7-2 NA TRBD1 CASSHRDRFHEQYF TGTGCCAGCAGCCACCGGGACAGGTTCCACGAGCAGTACTTC
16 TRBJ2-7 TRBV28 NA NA CASSLWGRGTSYEQYF TGTGCCAGCAGTTTATGGGGACGAGGAACCTCCTACGAGCAGTACTTC
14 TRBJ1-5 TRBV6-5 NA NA CASSYGGSNQPQHF TGTGCCAGCAGTTACGGGGGTAGCAATCAGCCCCAGCATTTT
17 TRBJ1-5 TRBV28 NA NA CASSSSVRRRSNQPQHF TGTGCCAGCAGTAGCAGCGTACGGAGGCGCAGCAATCAGCCCCAGCATTTT
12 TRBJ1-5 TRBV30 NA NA CAWSVNVQPQHF TGTGCCTGGAGTGTTAACGTTCAGCCCCAGCATTTT
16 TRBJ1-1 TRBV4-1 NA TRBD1 CASSLGQGTLNTEAFF TGCGCCAGCAGCCTAGGACAGGGGACCTTGAACACTGAAGCTTTCTTT
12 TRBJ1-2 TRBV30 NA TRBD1 CAWSAGQSGYTF TGTGCCTGGAGTGCGGGACAGTCGGGCTACACCTTC
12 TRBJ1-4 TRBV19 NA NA CASSIGGEKLFF TGTGCCAGTAGTATTGGAGGGGAAAAACTGTTTTTT
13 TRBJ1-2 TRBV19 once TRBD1 CASRDRGNYGYTF TGTGCCAGCCGGGACAGGGGAAACTATGGCTACACCTTC
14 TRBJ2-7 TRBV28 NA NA CASRDSSYPYEQYF TGTGCCAGCAGGGATTCGTCCTACCCCTACGAGCAGTACTTC
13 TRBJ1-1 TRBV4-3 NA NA CASSQDLRTEAFF TGCGCCAGCAGCCAAGATCTGAGGACTGAAGCTTTCTTT
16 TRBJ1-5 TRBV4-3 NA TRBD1 CASSQDWGQIYQPQHF TGCGCCAGCAGCCAAGATTGGGGACAGATATATCAGCCCCAGCATTTT